The entry that follows covers one T cell receptor beta chain sequence. The antigen is unknown. Germline assignment: CDR1 DFQATT and CDR2 SNEGSKA (reference sequence). V dropped 5 bases and J dropped 6 bases, with 14 bases sitting between them. CDR3 length: 13 residues. The data stem from a study of blood T cells in healthy people across ages. Findings and limits, study-wide: Fewer expanded clones and more diversity marked long-lived versus aged donors.

Primed by a sample-barcoded 5' primer and a J-beta primer mix, a second PCR proceeded for 7 to 11 cycles. TCRdb analysed the 5' RACE reads with MiXCR anew, one entry per CDR3 protein. The sample lists around 800,000 distinct CDR3 sequences; roughly 46% were seen once. What was sequenced was blood. The V and J genes are TRBV20-1 and TRBJ1-5, with D perhaps TRBD1 (6 bases). The sequence was collected from a man at least 80 years old in good health. As DNA, the CDR3 is TGCAGTGCTCGACAGGAACCCACTCAGCCCCAGCATTTT. Translation: CSARQEPTQPQHF.